This T cell receptor (beta chain) was profiled in a study of blood T cells in healthy people across ages. This CDR3 is 16 amino acids long. Germline lookup yields CDR1 SQVTM and CDR2 ANQGSEA. The ends were cut back, 1 base at V and 4 bases at J, with 17 bases in the middle. It was with a sample-barcoded 5' primer and a J-beta primer mix that a second PCR of roughly 7 to 12 cycles was run. TCRdb re-derived calls from the 5' RACE reads in MiXCR, one entry per CDR3 protein. The data show over 600,000 distinct CDR3 sequences, with 40% to 45% seen just once and approximately 31% held by the top ten. This receptor was identified in a man older than 75 in good health. The chain is built from TRBV29-1 and TRBJ2-1; D may be TRBD1 (5 bases). Input material: blood. The CDR3, as DNA: TGCAGCGTTGAAGGGGGCAGACAGCCGACATACAATGAGCAGTTCTTC. It is translated as CSVEGGRQPTYNEQFF.